A selection of T cell receptor beta chains follows, all from one sample in a study of control samples from healthy donors and cancer patients. The data were produced by immunoSEQ multiplex PCR, yet TCRdb's version contains in-frame clones alone and is incomplete. The sample gives hundreds of thousands of clones, over 75% of which show up once; over 5.5% is in the top ten. Sequencing was done on a sample of PBMCs. The receptors stem from a man aged 40-49 years with head and neck cancer. The CDR3 runs from the conserved cysteine through the conserved F or W. D genes are given only for firm matches. Not all rows give a size; the values are once, few, many and, for expanded clones, a class.

J,D,size,V,DNA,CDR3
TRBJ1-2,NA,NA,TRBV6-6,TGTGCCAGCAGTTACGGGCAGGACTATGGCTACACCTTC,CASSYGQDYGYTF
TRBJ2-3,NA,once,TRBV7-2,TGTGCCAGCAGCTTAGCGGGCTCAGATACGCAGTATTTT,CASSLAGSDTQYF
TRBJ1-1,NA,NA,TRBV28,TGTGCCAGCAGTAAGCTGGCGACAGGTGAAGCTTTCTTT,CASSKLATGEAFF
TRBJ1-6,NA,NA,TRBV7-2,TGTGCCAGCAGCTTGATTGTACTCCAGCCCAATTCACCCCTCCACTTT,CASSLIVLQPNSPLHF
TRBJ1-3,NA,NA,TRBV4-1,TGCGCCAGCAGCCAAGAGGGCAGGGCACGGTTCGGCTCTGGAAACACCATATATTTT,CASSQEGRARFGSGNTIYF
TRBJ2-7,NA,NA,TRBV14,TGTGCCAGCAGCCGCTTAAGGTACGAGCAGTACTTC,CASSRLRYEQYF
TRBJ2-5,NA,NA,TRBV24-1,TGTGCCACCAGTGATTTGGGAGGGGGCCAAGAGACCCAGTACTTC,CATSDLGGGQETQYF
TRBJ2-1,NA,NA,TRBV27,TGTGCCAGCAGTCCACAGGGAAGGGGTTCCAATGAGCAGTTCTTC,CASSPQGRGSNEQFF
TRBJ1-5,NA,few,TRBV27,TGTGCCAGCAGATACAGGGAATTTCAGCCCCAGCATTTT,CASRYREFQPQHF
TRBJ1-6,TRBD1,NA,TRBV30,TGTGCCTGGAGTGTAGGGGACAGGGGAGATTCACCCCTCCACTTT,CAWSVGDRGDSPLHF
TRBJ2-7,NA,NA,TRBV27,TGTGCCAGCAGTTTAAACCCCGATTCCTACGAGCAGTACTTC,CASSLNPDSYEQYF
TRBJ1-2,TRBD1,NA,TRBV3-1/TRBV3-2,TGTGCCAGCAGCCAAGGGTGGGACAGGGGGCGAAATTCGGATGGCTACACCTTC,CASSQGWDRGRNSDGYTF
TRBJ1-3,NA,once,TRBV28,TGTGCCAGCAGCCGTCCCGGGACGCTGAGCTCTGGAAACACCATATATTTT,CASSRPGTLSSGNTIYF
TRBJ1-2,NA,NA,TRBV5-1,TGCGCCAGCAGCTTGGAAGACCTTAACTATGGCTACACCTTC,CASSLEDLNYGYTF
TRBJ1-5,NA,NA,TRBV15,TGTGCCACCAGCAGAGGATCCGCTCATCAGCCCCAGCATTTT,CATSRGSAHQPQHF
TRBJ1-2,NA,NA,TRBV2,TGTGCCAGCAGTGAAGACGGCCTATTCATACCTAACTATGGCTACACCTTC,CASSEDGLFIPNYGYTF
TRBJ2-2,NA,NA,TRBV10-1,TGCGCCAGCATAGACCAGAACACCGGGGAGCTGTTTTTT,CASIDQNTGELFF
TRBJ2-1,TRBD1,NA,TRBV30,TGTGCCTGGAGTGGCGACAGGGGGAATGAGCAGTTCTTC,CAWSGDRGNEQFF
TRBJ1-2,TRBD1,NA,TRBV5-6,TGTGCCAGCAGCTTGGTATCTTGGGACAGGTCTTATGGCTACACCTTC,CASSLVSWDRSYGYTF
TRBJ2-7,NA,NA,TRBV5-1,TGCGCCAGCAGCCAACAGACGGGCCGCTACGAGCAGTACTTC,CASSQQTGRYEQYF
TRBJ2-7,NA,NA,TRBV25-1,TGTGCCAGCATCAGGTACTACGAGCAGTACTTC,CASIRYYEQYF
TRBJ2-5,NA,NA,TRBV3-1/TRBV3-2,TGTGCCAGCAGCCAAGACCGGGGGCGGCAAGAGACCCAGTACTTC,CASSQDRGRQETQYF
TRBJ1-2,TRBD1,NA,TRBV4-1,TGCGCCAGCAGCCCATTCCGGACAGGCCAGGACTATGGCTACACCTTC,CASSPFRTGQDYGYTF
TRBJ1-5,NA,NA,TRBV5-6,TGTGCCAGCAGCTTGTCCCAGGGTAATCGGTGGAATCAGCCCCAGCATTTT,CASSLSQGNRWNQPQHF
TRBJ2-2,TRBD2,NA,TRBV11-2,TGTGCCAGCAGCTCCTCTAGCGGGGGGACCGGGGAGCTGTTTTTT,CASSSSSGGTGELFF
TRBJ2-1,TRBD2,NA,TRBV5-1,TGCGCCAGCAGGCCGGCCGGGACTAGCGGTTACAATGAGCAGTTCTTC,CASRPAGTSGYNEQFF
TRBJ2-4,NA,NA,TRBV6-1,TGTGCCAGCAGTGAAGGCAGGAAAGCCAAAAACATTCAGTACTTC,CASSEGRKAKNIQYF
TRBJ2-3,NA,NA,TRBV5-1,TGCGCCAGCAGCTTGGCCGCGCTGGCGGTGGATACGCAGTATTTT,CASSLAALAVDTQYF
TRBJ1-2,NA,NA,TRBV4-3,TGCGCCAGCAGCCGTGCTGTCAGGGAGGACTATGGCTACACCTTC,CASSRAVREDYGYTF
TRBJ2-2,NA,once,TRBV11-1,TGTGCCAGCAGCTTTGAAGGGACCGGGGAGCTGTTTTTT,CASSFEGTGELFF
TRBJ2-3,NA,NA,TRBV30,TGTGCCTGGAGGGAACAGGGAGATACGCAGTATTTT,CAWREQGDTQYF
TRBJ1-1,TRBD1,NA,TRBV5-6,TGTGCCAGCAGCTTAGGGACAGGGGGCCGGGCCACTGAAGCTTTCTTT,CASSLGTGGRATEAFF
TRBJ1-1,NA,NA,TRBV5-1,TGCGCCAGCAGCCCCCAGGGTCCGAACACTGAAGCTTTCTTT,CASSPQGPNTEAFF